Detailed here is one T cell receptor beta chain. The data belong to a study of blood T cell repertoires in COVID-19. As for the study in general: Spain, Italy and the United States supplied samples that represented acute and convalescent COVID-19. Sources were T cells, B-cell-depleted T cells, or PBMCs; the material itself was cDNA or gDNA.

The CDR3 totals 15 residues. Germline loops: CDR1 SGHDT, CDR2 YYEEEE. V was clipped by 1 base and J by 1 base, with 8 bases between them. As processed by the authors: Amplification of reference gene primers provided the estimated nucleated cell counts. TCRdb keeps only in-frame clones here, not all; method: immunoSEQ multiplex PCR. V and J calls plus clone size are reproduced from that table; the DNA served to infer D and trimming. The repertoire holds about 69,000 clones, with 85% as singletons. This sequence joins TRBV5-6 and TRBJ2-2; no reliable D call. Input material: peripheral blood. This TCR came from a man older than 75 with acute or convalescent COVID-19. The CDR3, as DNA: TGTGCCAGCAGCTTGAGCATCGAGAACACCGGGGAGCTGTTTTTT. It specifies CASSLSIENTGELFF.